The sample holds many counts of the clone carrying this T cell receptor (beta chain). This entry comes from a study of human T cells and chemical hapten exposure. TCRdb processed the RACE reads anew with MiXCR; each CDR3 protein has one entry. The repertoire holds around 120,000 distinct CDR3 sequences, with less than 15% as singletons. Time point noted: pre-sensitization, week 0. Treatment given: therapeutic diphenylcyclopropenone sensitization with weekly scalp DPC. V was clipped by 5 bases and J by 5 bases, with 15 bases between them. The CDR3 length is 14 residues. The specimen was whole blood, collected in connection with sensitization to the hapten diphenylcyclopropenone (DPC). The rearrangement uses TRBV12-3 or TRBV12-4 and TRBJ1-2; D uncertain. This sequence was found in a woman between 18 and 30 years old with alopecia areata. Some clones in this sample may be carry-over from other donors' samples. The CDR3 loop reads CASSPFGLEYGYTF. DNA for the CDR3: TGTGCCAGCAGTCCCTTTGGTCTTGAGTATGGCTACACCTTC.